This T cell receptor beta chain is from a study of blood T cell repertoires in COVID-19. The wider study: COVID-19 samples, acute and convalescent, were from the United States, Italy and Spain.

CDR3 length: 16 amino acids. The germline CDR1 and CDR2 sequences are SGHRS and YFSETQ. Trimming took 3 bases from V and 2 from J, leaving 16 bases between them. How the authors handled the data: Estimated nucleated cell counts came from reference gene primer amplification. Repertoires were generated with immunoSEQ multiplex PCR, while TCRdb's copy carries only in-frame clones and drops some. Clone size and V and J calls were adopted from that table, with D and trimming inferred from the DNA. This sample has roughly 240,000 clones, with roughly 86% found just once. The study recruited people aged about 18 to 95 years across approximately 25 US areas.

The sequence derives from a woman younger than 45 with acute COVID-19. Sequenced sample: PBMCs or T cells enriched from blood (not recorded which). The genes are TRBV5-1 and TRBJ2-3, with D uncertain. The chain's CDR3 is CASSSLGGQSTDTQYF. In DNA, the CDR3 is TGCGCCAGCAGCTCCCTGGGTGGGCAGTCCACAGATACGCAGTATTTT.